A single T cell receptor (beta chain) is shown here with its context. These data are taken from a study of blood T cell repertoires in COVID-19. The protocol was immunoSEQ multiplex PCR, while the TCRdb copy is restricted to in-frame clones and leaves out a portion. The table shows some 190,000 clones, with 75% to 85% occurring only once. The sequence came from a woman aged 50 to 60 with acute COVID-19. The sequenced material came from PBMCs or T cells enriched from blood (not recorded which).

CDR3 sequence (DNA): TGCGCCAGCAGCTTGCCGGGGAGGGGAAACACCATATATTTT. It codes for CASSLPGRGNTIYF. The chain links TRBV5-1 to TRBJ1-3; D uncertain. The germline V gene has CDR1 SGHRS and CDR2 YFSETQ. V was trimmed by 1 base and J by 4 bases, leaving 9 bases between them. The CDR3 has 14 amino acids.